A selection of T cell receptor beta chains follows, all from one sample in a study of blood T cells in healthy people across ages. TCRdb reprocessed the 5' RACE reads with MiXCR, giving one entry per CDR3 protein. The data contain around 1.7 million distinct CDR3 sequences, roughly 30% of them seen just once; the ten biggest clones take up 7.7%. Specimen: blood. These TCRs come from a woman between 25 and 40 years old in good health. Each CDR3 is given with its conserved first and last residue. A D gene is named only where the DNA matches it firmly. Clone size, where shown, is once, few, many, or a class for clones that have expanded.

length	size	D	J	V	DNA	CDR3
12	.	.	TRBJ2-7	TRBV29-1	TGCAGTTTTACGGTTAGCTCCTACGAGCAGTACTTC	CSFTVSSYEQYF
17	few	TRBD1	TRBJ1-2	TRBV4-1	TGCGCCAGCAGACTGAGGGGGACAGGGGGCTACGACTATGGCTACACCTTC	CASRLRGTGGYDYGYTF
17	.	TRBD1	TRBJ2-1	TRBV20-1	TGCAGTGCTAGAACCCCCCCGAGAGGGGGCGCCTACAATGAGCAGTTCTTC	CSARTPPRGGAYNEQFF
19	.	TRBD2	TRBJ2-1	TRBV7-2	TGTGCCAGCAGCTTCGGACTAGCGGGAGGTTTGGGGTCCTACAATGAGCAGTTCTTC	CASSFGLAGGLGSYNEQFF
14	.	.	TRBJ2-3	TRBV20-1	TGCAGTGCTTTGGAAGTCCCCAGCACAGATACGCGGTATTTT	CSALEVPSTDTRYF
13	few	.	TRBJ1-3	TRBV20-1	TGCAGTGCTAGACCCAGGGCTGAAAACACCATATATTTT	CSARPRAENTIYF
15	.	.	TRBJ2-4	TRBV9	TGTGCCAGCAGCGTAGTACAGGATGCGGGGAATGAGCAGTACTTC	CASSVVQDAGNEQYF
14	many	TRBD1	TRBJ2-7	TRBV5-1	TGCGCCAGCAGTTCCACAGGGGACTCCTACGAGCAGTACTTC	CASSSTGDSYEQYF
16	few	TRBD1	TRBJ1-2	TRBV18	TGTGCCAGCTCACTGGAAATGGGACAGGGGAGCTATGGCTACACCTTC	CASSLEMGQGSYGYTF
15	.	.	TRBJ2-5	TRBV7-6	TGTGCCAGCAGCTCGAACCAGGGAACCCAAGAGACCCAGTACTTC	CASSSNQGTQETQYF
17	.	.	TRBJ2-6	TRBV7-2	TGTGCCAGCAGCTTAGGCGGGACGGCGGCAGGGGCCAACGTCCGGACTTTC	CASSLGGTAAGANVRTF
16	once	TRBD1	TRBJ2-6	TRBV14	TGTGCCAGCAGCCGAAGGAAGGGGGCTGGGGCCAGCGTCCTGACTTTC	CASSRRKGAGASVLTF
14	.	TRBD1	TRBJ1-2	TRBV15	TGTGCCACCAGCCAGGGGGGTGCCGGGTCAGGCCACACCTTC	CATSQGGAGSGHTF
15	.	.	TRBJ1-1	TRBV4-1	TGCGCCAGCAGCCCGCAGGGAGTGGAAAACACTGAAGCTTTCTTT	CASSPQGVENTEAFF
15	.	TRBD1	TRBJ1-1	TRBV5-1	TGCGCCAGCAGCTACCAACAGGGGGGGAACACTGAAGCTTTCTTT	CASSYQQGGNTEAFF
12	.	.	TRBJ2-2	TRBV24-1	TGTGCCACCAGTGCCCCTACCGGGGAGCTGTTTTTT	CATSAPTGELFF
14	.	TRBD1	TRBJ2-2	TRBV12-3/TRBV12-4	TGTGCCAGCAGTTTCAGGGGGCGGACCGGGGAGCTGTTTTTT	CASSFRGRTGELFF
15	.	TRBD1	TRBJ1-4	TRBV25-1	TGTGCCAGCAGAAAAAAGACAGGGGCTAATGAAAAACTGTTTTTT	CASRKKTGANEKLFF
15	.	.	TRBJ2-7	TRBV15	TGTGCCACCAGCAGAGATCCGGCGGTGGGAGGCGAGCAGTACTTC	CATSRDPAVGGEQYF
14	.	.	TRBJ1-5	TRBV6-2/TRBV6-3	TGTGCCAGTAGGGGTAGGGGTCGAGATCAGCCCCAGCATTTT	CASRGRGRDQPQHF
15	.	.	TRBJ1-2	TRBV3-1	TGTGCCAGCACCGGACTGGGAGACAGCAGCTATGGCTACACCTTC	CASTGLGDSSYGYTF